These T cell receptor beta chains were read from a single sample in a study of cytomegalovirus exposure and HLA in healthy donors. Assay used: immunoSEQ multiplex PCR; TCRdb lists only in-frame clones, some missing. The data show fewer than 350,000 clones, approximately 90% seen once. Sequenced material: PBMCs. The receptors originated from a woman aged 18-29 years in good health and CMV-seronegative. The CDR3 runs from the conserved cysteine through the conserved F or W. The D gene is left open where the match is weak. Where a row states a size, it is once, few, many or the class of an expanded clone; other rows omit it.

TRBJ2-7	TRBV5-6	once	NA	TGTGCCAGCAGCTCGGGTCGAAGCTTCTACGAGCAGTACTTC	CASSSGRSFYEQYF
TRBJ1-1	TRBV4-2	NA	NA	TGTGCCAGCAGCCAAGAGCATGAGGGCACTGAAGCTTTCTTT	CASSQEHEGTEAFF
TRBJ2-3	TRBV9	NA	TRBD1	TGTGCCAGCAGCGTAGGGACAGGGTTTTCGGGCACAGATACGCAGTATTTT	CASSVGTGFSGTDTQYF
TRBJ2-1	TRBV6-1	NA	NA	TGTGCCTGCTTGGCCCAGGGGCCAGGGGAGCAGTTCTTC	CACLAQGPGEQFF
TRBJ2-7	TRBV2	NA	NA	TGTGCCAGCAGTACGCAGGGATACGAGCAGTACTTC	CASSTQGYEQYF
TRBJ1-4	TRBV4-2	NA	TRBD1	TGTGCCAGCAGCCGCGTCCCGGGACAGGGAGATTCTGATAATGAAAAACTGTTTTTT	CASSRVPGQGDSDNEKLFF
TRBJ2-1	TRBV9	NA	TRBD2	TGTGCCAGCAGCGCGCGGGGGGATGATTCCTATAGAGACAATGAGCAGTTCTTC	CASSARGDDSYRDNEQFF
TRBJ1-2	TRBV5-6	NA	TRBD1	TGTGCCAGCAGCCTAGGACAGGGGGTTGATGGCTACACCTTC	CASSLGQGVDGYTF
TRBJ2-3	TRBV5-6	NA	TRBD2	TGTGCCAGCAGCCTCATTAGCGGGGGGGCGGTAGATACGCAGTATTTT	CASSLISGGAVDTQYF
TRBJ1-2	TRBV4-1	NA	NA	TGCGCCAGCAGCCAAGATCCAGGGGAGGGCTACACCTTC	CASSQDPGEGYTF
TRBJ1-3	TRBV5-1	NA	NA	TGCGCCAGCAGCTTGGAGGCGGGCGCTGGAAACACCATATATTTT	CASSLEAGAGNTIYF
TRBJ2-5	TRBV6-5	NA	NA	TGTGCCAGCAGTTATAGGGGTGGAGAGACCCAGTACTTC	CASSYRGGETQYF
TRBJ2-1	TRBV7-6	NA	TRBD2	TGTGCCAGCAGCTTAGGGCTAGCGGGGGGACGTGGGTTAAGTGAGCAGTTCTTC	CASSLGLAGGRGLSEQFF
TRBJ1-5	TRBV4-2	NA	TRBD1	TGTGCCAGCAGCCAGGGGCTCTTACCGGGACAGGGGGATAGCAATCAGCCCCAGCATTTT	CASSQGLLPGQGDSNQPQHF
TRBJ2-7	TRBV7-9	NA	NA	TGTTCCAGCAGCTCCACCGGGGAGGACTCCAGGAGCTCCTACGAGCAGTACTTC	CSSSSTGEDSRSSYEQYF
TRBJ1-2	TRBV6-1	NA	TRBD1	TGTGCCAGCAGTGAAGGCAGGATCCACAGGGGGCCGTTTGGCTACACCTTC	CASSEGRIHRGPFGYTF
TRBJ1-1	TRBV5-1	NA	TRBD1	TGCGCCAGCGGGACAGGGGGCTTCGACACTGAAGCTTTCTTT	CASGTGGFDTEAFF
TRBJ2-5	TRBV25-1	few	NA	TGTGCCAGCAGCCTACTAGGAGAGACCCAGTACTTC	CASSLLGETQYF
TRBJ2-7	TRBV6-4	NA	TRBD2	TGTGCCAGCAGGCCCCTCAGGACGGCGAGGCTAGCGGCCTCCTACGAGCAGTACTTC	CASRPLRTARLAASYEQYF
TRBJ1-6	TRBV7-5	NA	NA	TGTGCCAGAAGCTTAGAGGAGTTGGCCTATAATTCACCCCTCCACTTT	CARSLEELAYNSPLHF
TRBJ2-3	TRBV13	NA	TRBD1	TGTGCCAGCAGCCGGGACAGGGGGGGTCCCACAGATACGCAGTATTTT	CASSRDRGGPTDTQYF
TRBJ1-4	TRBV27	NA	NA	TGTGCCAGTCCGGGGGGACCATTTAATGAAAAACTGTTTTTT	CASPGGPFNEKLFF
TRBJ1-1	TRBV18	NA	NA	TGTGCCAGCTCACCATCCACTCTTCGCACTGAAGCTTTCTTT	CASSPSTLRTEAFF
TRBJ1-5	TRBV7-8	NA	TRBD1	TGTGCCAGCAGCCCGGGACAGGGGGCGTCCCAGCCCCAGCATTTT	CASSPGQGASQPQHF
TRBJ1-4	TRBV7-2	NA	TRBD1	TGTGCCAGCAGCCCCAGGGGGACTAATGAAAAACTGTTTTTT	CASSPRGTNEKLFF
TRBJ2-1	TRBV6-5	NA	NA	TGTGCCAGCAGTGCTACAGGGTACTCCTACAATGAGCAGTTCTTC	CASSATGYSYNEQFF
TRBJ2-2	TRBV4-1	NA	NA	TGCGCCAGCAGCCAGAGACTAGGGTCGGGCACCGGGGAGCTGTTTTTT	CASSQRLGSGTGELFF
TRBJ1-5	TRBV7-6	NA	TRBD1	TGTGCCAGCAGCTTACAACGGGCAGGGGGTACGGGCAATCAGCCCCAGCATTTT	CASSLQRAGGTGNQPQHF
TRBJ2-3	TRBV30	NA	NA	TGTGCCTGGAGTGTAAGTCTAGTTTCAGATACGCAGTATTTT	CAWSVSLVSDTQYF
TRBJ2-7	TRBV14	NA	NA	TGTGCCAGCAGCCTGGGCCCCGTCCGGGGGCAGTACTTC	CASSLGPVRGQYF
TRBJ2-7	TRBV7-9	NA	TRBD1	TGTGCCAGCAGCCGCCGGGACAGCGATTTCTACGAGCAGTACTTC	CASSRRDSDFYEQYF
TRBJ2-1	TRBV11-1	NA	TRBD2	TGTGCCAGCAGCTTAGCCCCAGCGGGGGGAGCCTACAATGAGCAGTTCTTC	CASSLAPAGGAYNEQFF
TRBJ2-7	TRBV15	NA	NA	TGTGCCACCAGCGAATTTCGGGGGACCTACGAGCAGTACTTC	CATSEFRGTYEQYF
TRBJ2-5	TRBV7-3	NA	TRBD2	TGTGCCAGCAGCTTAGGCGCGGGGGGCCAAGAGACCCAGTACTTC	CASSLGAGGQETQYF
TRBJ2-1	TRBV5-1	NA	NA	TGCGCCAGCAGCTTGGGACGGGGTTACAATGAGCAGTTCTTC	CASSLGRGYNEQFF
TRBJ1-2	TRBV13	NA	NA	TGTGCCAGCAGCTTAGGCAGGGCAGGATCGAACTATGGCTACACCTTC	CASSLGRAGSNYGYTF
TRBJ1-2	TRBV2	NA	NA	TGTGCCAGCAGTGGGGGGGACCCTAACTATGGCTACACCTTC	CASSGGDPNYGYTF
TRBJ1-3	TRBV29-1	NA	NA	TGCAGCGTTGAGGGTCAGGGGGGAAACACCATATATTTT	CSVEGQGGNTIYF
TRBJ2-7	TRBV9	once	TRBD2	TGTGCCAGCAGCTCTAGCGGGGGGGGATACGAGCAGTACTTC	CASSSSGGGYEQYF
TRBJ2-1	TRBV5-1	NA	NA	TGCGCCAGCAGCTTCGCCGGGGGGACAAAAAACAATGAGCAGTTCTTC	CASSFAGGTKNNEQFF
TRBJ1-5	TRBV5-8	NA	TRBD1	TGTGCCAGCAGCCAACGCCCGGGACAGGGTTACAATCAGCCCCAGCATTTT	CASSQRPGQGYNQPQHF
TRBJ2-7	TRBV6-7	NA	NA	TGTGCCAGCAGTTATTTCAACCGACAGGGAGGTGGGCACGAGCAGTACTTC	CASSYFNRQGGGHEQYF
TRBJ2-7	TRBV6-1	NA	TRBD1	TGTGCCAGCAGTGAAAAGGGTTGGGGACAGGGGGCCTACGAGCAGTACTTC	CASSEKGWGQGAYEQYF
TRBJ1-1	TRBV7-6	NA	NA	TGTGCCAGCAGCCCAGAGGCTACTGAAGCTTTCTTT	CASSPEATEAFF
TRBJ2-5	TRBV4-1	once	NA	TGCGCCAGCAGCCCCTTCGCGACTACAAAAGAGACCCAGTACTTC	CASSPFATTKETQYF
TRBJ1-3	TRBV6-5	NA	NA	TGTGCCAGCAAACAAATCAATTCTGGAAACACCATATATTTT	CASKQINSGNTIYF
TRBJ2-7	TRBV6-5	NA	TRBD2	TGTGCCGTACAGCGGGGAATGATGTCCGAGCAGTACTTC	CAVQRGMMSEQYF
TRBJ2-5	TRBV7-9	NA	TRBD2	TGTGCCAGCAGCTTGGGAATAGCGGGGGGACAGGAGACCCAGTACTTC	CASSLGIAGGQETQYF
TRBJ1-2	TRBV7-2	NA	NA	TGTGCCAGCAGTCCGGACTATGGCTACACCTTC	CASSPDYGYTF
TRBJ1-2	TRBV19	NA	NA	TGTGCCAGTAGTATCGGAGGTGGGGCTAACTATGGCTACACCTTC	CASSIGGGANYGYTF
TRBJ1-5	TRBV18	NA	TRBD1	TGTGCCAGCTCACCGATAGGACAGGGAGGGGATCAGCCCCAGCATTTT	CASSPIGQGGDQPQHF
TRBJ1-1	TRBV2	NA	NA	TGTGCCAGCAGAAAGGTAATAGCGGGTGAAGCTTTCTTT	CASRKVIAGEAFF
TRBJ2-1	TRBV7-3	NA	TRBD2	TGTGCCAGCAGCCATGGGCTAGCGGGGGAAAAGCAGTTCTTC	CASSHGLAGEKQFF
TRBJ2-2	TRBV19	NA	TRBD2	TGTGCCAGTTCGGGACTAGCGGGGTTGAACACCGGGGAGCTGTTTTTT	CASSGLAGLNTGELFF
TRBJ2-1	TRBV7-9	NA	NA	TGTTCCAGCAGCCCCGACATTTACAATGAGCAGTTCTTC	CSSSPDIYNEQFF
TRBJ1-1	TRBV6-1	NA	NA	TGTGCCAGCAGGCCGGGAAACATGAACACTGAAGCTTTCTTT	CASRPGNMNTEAFF
TRBJ2-7	TRBV6-5	NA	TRBD1	TGTGCCACGCGACAGGGGGGCCCGTACGAGCAGTACTTC	CATRQGGPYEQYF